This TCR beta chain was documented in a study of human T cells and chemical hapten exposure (dated by TCRdb to the early 2020s). Broadly, across the study: For sensitization, 2% DPC in acetone was applied to a 2 cm by 2 cm area of upper inner arm skin. Throughout the study period of approximately 23 weeks, patients also received therapeutic DPC doses to the scalp every week. Patch testing was performed on the upper back with Finn chambers containing 0.01% DPC, and the patch tests were scored after 6 days according to International Contact Dermatitis Research Group standards. Most of the patients in the cohort were female, and the cohort covered alopecia areata with under or over 50% scalp involvement, alopecia totalis and alopecia universalis. Libraries were pooled for sequencing, and variation in per-sample TCR yields was attributed mainly to small differences in library volumes within the pool. This study followed changes in the peripheral blood TCR repertoire in vivo during primary and secondary sensitization of alopecia patients to the hapten diphenylcyclopropenone (DPC). Blood was sampled from patients pre-sensitization (week 0) and at 2, 6 and about 24 weeks after DPC sensitization. For TCR sequencing, blood came from 25 to 30 alopecia patients at anywhere from one to four time points (pre-sensitization, 2, 6 and 24 weeks).

This clonotype was recorded at least ten times. This receptor's antigen is unknown. No quality values exist for individual bases; no much larger clone is one base distant. The method was RACE. TCRdb shows the sequencer as NextSeq 500. During library preparation, unique molecular identifiers were attached to individual cDNA molecules so that TCRs could be counted quantitatively and reproducibly. For every blood RNA sample, sequencing covered both the TCR alpha and TCR beta chains. In the original analysis: Samples had a median of about 90,000 TCRs, with a range from 23,224 to 690,600. The Decombinator software suite was used to annotate V, J and CDR3 in the TCR reads. For PS versus PT1 abundance plots, all samples were subsampled to the same number of TCRs (28,000). Expanded TCRs were defined as absent before sensitization and observed at least eight times at the 2-week time point. Through fastp at Q25 and MiXCR, TCRdb rebuilt clones from the public reads, retaining in-frame beta chains. Each CDR3 protein gets just one entry, which takes the most common genes and DNA from the rows behind it. TCRdb's processing, not the authors' own work, is the source of the V and J calls. Here the sample has about 96,000 distinct CDR3 sequences; approximately 8.6% occur a single time. Clones ranked in the top ten supply just over 2% of the sample.

The paper as a whole reports these results and caveats: A positive correlation was found between the number of PT1 expanded TCRs and patch test score, with significance reached at thresholds 8, 16 and 32 but not 4. After repeated subsampling, changes were observed in the strength of the expansion versus patch-test correlation and in the threshold at which the correlation became significant. Compared with pre-sensitization or healthy control sets, expanded TCRs formed significantly more large CDR3 similarity clusters, which is consistent with antigen-driven responses. Because all patients had alopecia, a presumed autoimmune disease, the immune response of the patients might differ from that of healthy individuals. DPC sensitization did not change how many TCRs were above 1 in 1000 frequency, and no evidence was found of alterations in global repertoire structure.

The sample's time point label is to be understood as: patch test 2, 6 weeks after DPC sensitization. According to the study, the label for this sample's treatment or condition signals: therapeutic diphenylcyclopropenone sensitization with weekly scalp DPC. At every patch-test visit, the blood draw took place before the patch test was put on. Patients were considered eligible if aged 18 to 70, diagnosed with alopecia and deemed suitable for DPC therapy, and patients were excluded if pregnant. Total RNA was extracted from unfractionated whole blood that had been collected in Tempus Blood RNA tubes. Inclusive of the bounding cysteine and phenylalanine, the CDR3 is 15 residues long. The retained sequence is limited to the CDR3, 45 bases, with the frame set at the first base. Trimming takes 0 bases from V and 3 bases from J, and the germline ends sit 11 bases apart. CDR1 and CDR2 are drawn from the germline V gene: SGHTA, FQGTGA.

The material sequenced was whole blood, taken in connection with sensitization to the hapten diphenylcyclopropenone (DPC). The chain employs TRBV7-3 and TRBJ1-2, with no confident D gene call. The TCR sequence derives from a woman aged 35 to 49 with alopecia areata. Some clones in this sample may be carry-over from other donors' samples. The CDR3 is CASSLTGGLDYGYTF. The sequenced DNA is TGTGCCAGCAGCTTAACCGGCGGTTTGGACTATGGCTACACCTTC.